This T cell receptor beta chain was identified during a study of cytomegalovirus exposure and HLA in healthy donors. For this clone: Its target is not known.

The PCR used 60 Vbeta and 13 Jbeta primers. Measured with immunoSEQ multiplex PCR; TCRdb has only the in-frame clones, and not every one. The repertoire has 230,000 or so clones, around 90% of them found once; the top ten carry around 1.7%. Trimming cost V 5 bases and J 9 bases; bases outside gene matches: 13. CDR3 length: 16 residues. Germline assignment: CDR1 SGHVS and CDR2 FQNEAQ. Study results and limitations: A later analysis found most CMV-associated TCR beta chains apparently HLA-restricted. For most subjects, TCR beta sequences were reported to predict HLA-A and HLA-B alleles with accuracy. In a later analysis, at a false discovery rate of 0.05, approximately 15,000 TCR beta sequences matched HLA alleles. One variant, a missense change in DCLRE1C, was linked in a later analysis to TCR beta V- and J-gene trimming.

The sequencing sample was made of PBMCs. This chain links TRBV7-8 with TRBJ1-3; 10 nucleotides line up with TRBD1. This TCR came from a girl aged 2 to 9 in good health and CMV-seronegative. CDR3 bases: TGTGCCAGCAGCCTCCGGGACAGGGGAATTATCGGCACCATATATTTT. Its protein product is CASSLRDRGIIGTIYF.